A single T cell receptor beta chain is shown here with its context. Its antigen is undetermined. The data were obtained in a study of Ad26.COV2.S vaccination and SARS-CoV-2 variants. Study information: Donor was one of the participants in the Ad26.COV2.S arm of the COV1001 trial.

Profiled with immunoSEQ multiplex PCR; TCRdb holds only in-frame clones, not every one. The sample lists approximately 240,000 clones, 70% to 90% occurring once. Described treatment: roughly 19 received Ad26.COV2.S at low or high dose, single or two shots; 5 received placebo; per-sample allocation not given. After the first vaccine or placebo injection, samples were drawn on day 63. Spike of the Wuhan-strain SARS-CoV-2 was expressed by an Ad26 vector, which formed the vaccine. Findings and limits, study-wide: Analyses that measured TCR breadth and depth may have underestimated total T cell responses. The study found similar non-spike TCR breadth in vaccine and placebo recipients.

Germline V CDR1 and CDR2: SGHTA, FQGNSA. The CDR3 contains 12 residues. V dropped 5 bases and J dropped 8 bases, with 12 bases sitting between them. The sequence derives from a person aged 18-60 years who received the Ad26.COV2.S COVID-19 vaccine or a placebo. The sequencing here drew on peripheral blood, taken in a trial of Ad26.COV2.S vaccine versus placebo. V gene TRBV7-2 combines with J gene TRBJ1-2; D possibly corresponds to TRBD1 (6 bases). For the CDR3, the DNA is TGTGCCAGCAGCGCAGGGGTTCGGGGCTACACCTTC. Residues: CASSAGVRGYTF.